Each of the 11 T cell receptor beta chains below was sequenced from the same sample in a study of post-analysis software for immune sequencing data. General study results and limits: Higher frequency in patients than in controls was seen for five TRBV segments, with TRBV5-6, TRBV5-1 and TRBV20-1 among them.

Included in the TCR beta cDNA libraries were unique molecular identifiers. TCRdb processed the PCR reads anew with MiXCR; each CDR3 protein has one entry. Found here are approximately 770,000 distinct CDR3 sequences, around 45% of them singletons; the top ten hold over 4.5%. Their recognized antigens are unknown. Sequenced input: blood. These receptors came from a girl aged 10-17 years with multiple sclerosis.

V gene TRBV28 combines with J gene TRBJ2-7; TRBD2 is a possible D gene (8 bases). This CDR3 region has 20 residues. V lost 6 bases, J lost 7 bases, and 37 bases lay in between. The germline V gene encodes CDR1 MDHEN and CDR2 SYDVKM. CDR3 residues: CASSPPGTVFSGGRVGEQYF. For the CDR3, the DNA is TGTGCCAGCAGCCCTCCCGGGACAGTGTTTTCGGGAGGGAGGGTCGGGGAGCAGTACTTC. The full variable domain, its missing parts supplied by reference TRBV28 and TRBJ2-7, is DVKVTQSSRYLVKRTGEKVFLECVQDMDHENMFWYRQDPGLGLRLIYFSYDVKMKEKGDIPEGYSVSREKKERFSLILESASTNQTSMYLCASSPPGTVFSGGRVGEQYFGPGTRLTVT.

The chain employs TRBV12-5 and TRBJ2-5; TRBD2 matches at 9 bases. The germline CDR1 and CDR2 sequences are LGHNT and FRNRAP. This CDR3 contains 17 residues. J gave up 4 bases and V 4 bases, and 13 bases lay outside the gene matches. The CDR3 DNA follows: TGTGCTAGTGGTTGGACTAGCGAACTAGGTTTGGGAGAGACCCAGTACTTC. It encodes CASGWTSELGLGETQYF.

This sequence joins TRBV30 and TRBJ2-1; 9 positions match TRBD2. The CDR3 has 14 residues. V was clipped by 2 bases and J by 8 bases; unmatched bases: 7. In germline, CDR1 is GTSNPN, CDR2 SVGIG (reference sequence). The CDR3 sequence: CAWSRGTSWHEQFF. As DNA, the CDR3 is TGTGCCTGGAGTCGGGGGACTAGCTGGCATGAGCAGTTCTTC.

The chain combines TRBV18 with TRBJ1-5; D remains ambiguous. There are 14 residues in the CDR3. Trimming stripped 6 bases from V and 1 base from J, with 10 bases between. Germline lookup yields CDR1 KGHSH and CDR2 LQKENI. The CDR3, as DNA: TGTGCCAGCTCCTCCGCGGGGAGCAATCAGCCCCAGCATTTT. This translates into CASSSAGSNQPQHF.

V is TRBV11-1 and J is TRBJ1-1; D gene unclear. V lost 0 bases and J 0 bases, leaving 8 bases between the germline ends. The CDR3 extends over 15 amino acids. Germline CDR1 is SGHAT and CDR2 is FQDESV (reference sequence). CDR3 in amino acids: CASSLAQRVNTEAFF. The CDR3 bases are TGTGCCAGCAGCTTAGCTCAGAGGGTGAACACTGAAGCTTTCTTT.

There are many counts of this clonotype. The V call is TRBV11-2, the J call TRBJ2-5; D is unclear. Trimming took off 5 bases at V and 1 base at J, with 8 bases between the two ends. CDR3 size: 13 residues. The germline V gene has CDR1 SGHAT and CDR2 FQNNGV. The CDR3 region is CASSTTGQETQYF. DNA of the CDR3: TGTGCCAGCAGCACAACGGGCCAAGAGACCCAGTACTTC.

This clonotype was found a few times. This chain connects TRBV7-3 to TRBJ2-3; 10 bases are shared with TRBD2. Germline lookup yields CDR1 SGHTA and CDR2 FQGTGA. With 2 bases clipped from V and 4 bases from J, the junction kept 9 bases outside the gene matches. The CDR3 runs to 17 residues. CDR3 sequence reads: CASSLGRGAGGADTQYF. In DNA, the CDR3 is TGTGCCAGCAGCTTAGGTCGAGGAGCGGGAGGGGCAGATACGCAGTATTTT.

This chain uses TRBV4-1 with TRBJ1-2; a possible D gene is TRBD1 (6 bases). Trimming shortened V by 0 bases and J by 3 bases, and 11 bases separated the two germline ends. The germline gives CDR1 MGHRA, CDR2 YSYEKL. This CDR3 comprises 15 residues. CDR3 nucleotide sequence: TGCGCCAGCAGCCAAGAGGGGGCAGGGGACTATGGCTACACCTTC. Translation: CASSQEGAGDYGYTF.

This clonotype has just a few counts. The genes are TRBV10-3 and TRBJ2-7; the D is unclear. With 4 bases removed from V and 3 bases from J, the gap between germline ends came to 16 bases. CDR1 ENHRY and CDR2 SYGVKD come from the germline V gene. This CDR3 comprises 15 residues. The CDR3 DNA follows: TGTGCCATCAGTGGCCTTGGGCCGGAGAGCTACGAGCAGTACTTC. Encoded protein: CAISGLGPESYEQYF.

DNA for the CDR3: TGTGCCAGCAGCTTAGCACAGGGAGTCACTGAAGCTTTCTTT. Its translation: CASSLAQGVTEAFF. V usage is TRBV7-9 and J usage is TRBJ1-1, with a tentative D call TRBD1 (6 bases). The germline V gene has CDR1 SEHNR and CDR2 FQNEAQ (reference sequence). Trimming stripped 0 bases from V and 4 bases from J, with 9 bases between. CDR3 length equals 14 residues.

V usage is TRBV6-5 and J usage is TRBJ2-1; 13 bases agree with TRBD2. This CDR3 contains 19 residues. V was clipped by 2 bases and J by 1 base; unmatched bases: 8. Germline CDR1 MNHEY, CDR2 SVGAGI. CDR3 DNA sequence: TGTGCCAGCAGTTACCCGCGGACTAGCGGGAGTCAGTCCTACAATGAGCAGTTCTTC. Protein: CASSYPRTSGSQSYNEQFF.